The source of this T cell receptor beta chain is a study of early T cells in non-severe SARS-CoV-2 infection. Germline trimming cut 6 bases from V and 0 bases from J; bases unmatched to any gene: 10. From germline, CDR1 is SGHTA and CDR2 FQGTGA. This CDR3 has 16 amino acids. Each CDR3 protein gets one entry after TCRdb re-called the 5' RACE reads with MiXCR. The data contain 40,000 to 55,000 distinct CDR3 sequences, over 10% of them seen just once; the ten biggest clones take up about 9.4%. Material for sequencing was whole blood. The clonotype comes from an adult who was a healthcare worker with PCR-confirmed SARS-CoV-2 infection or an uninfected control (not recorded which). J is TRBJ1-1 and V is TRBV7-3; 7 bases align to TRBD1. The CDR3 DNA reads TGTGCCAGCAGGCCAGGGGGAGGGCGGTTGAACACTGAAGCTTTCTTT. This codes for CASRPGGGRLNTEAFF.